The 18 T cell receptor beta chains below were found in one sample sequenced in a study of control samples from healthy donors and cancer patients (dated by TCRdb to between 2020 and 2021). The library was built by means of the immunoSEQ multiplex PCR assay. TCRdb provides this immuneACCESS table in a form limited to in-frame rearrangements. Some clones are lacking; in checked studies, under half of them reflect an unresolved V gene, and why the rest are absent is not known. The sample has more than 100,000 clones on record, approximately 89% of them singletons. The ten top clones hold almost 8% of the sample. Sequencing was carried out using blood. The receptors originated from a woman between 18 and 29 years old in good health.

The J gene is TRBJ1-1, the V gene TRBV7-2; no firm D call. The CDR3 is 13 residues long. CDR1 is SGHTA, CDR2 FQGNSA, per germline. The V gene lost 5 bases and the J gene lost 1 base, with 8 bases spanning the gap. In DNA, the CDR3 is TGTGCCAGCAGCCGACACAGGAACACTGAAGCTTTCTTT. Translation: CASSRHRNTEAFF.

The chain employs TRBV7-2 and TRBJ1-1; possible D gene TRBD1, 6 bases. The germline gives CDR1 SGHTA, CDR2 FQGNSA. V was trimmed by 5 bases and J by 8 bases, leaving 15 bases between them. The CDR3 runs to 13 residues. The DNA of the CDR3 is TGTGCCAGCAGCCCAGAGGGGGGGGGAGAAGCTTTCTTT. Protein: CASSPEGGGEAFF.

The chain links TRBV5-1 to TRBJ2-7, with a tentative D call TRBD2 (5 bases). From germline, CDR1 is SGHRS and CDR2 YFSETQ. V was shortened by 5 bases and J by 2 bases, with 17 bases between the two germline ends. This CDR3 has 15 amino acids. DNA for the CDR3: TGCGCCAGCAGGGAGGACGGAAACGGAGCCTACGAGCAGTACTTC. Translated: CASREDGNGAYEQYF. The full variable domain, rest sourced from reference TRBV5-1 and TRBJ2-7, is KAGVTQTPRYLIKTRGQQVTLSCSPISGHRSVSWYQQTPGQGLQFLFEYFSETQRNKGNFPGRFSGRQFSNSRSEMNVSTLELGDSALYLCASREDGNGAYEQYFGPGTRLTVT.

The chain carries TRBV5-1 and TRBJ1-1; 9 bases line up with TRBD1. This CDR3 spans 15 amino acids. Germline CDR1 and CDR2: SGHRS and YFSETQ. Unmatched junction bases numbered 7, after V lost 6 bases and J lost 1 base. This CDR3 is CASTPTGGRNTEAFF. CDR3 in DNA: TGCGCCAGCACCCCGACAGGGGGTAGGAACACTGAAGCTTTCTTT.

Concerning this clone: Other DNA sequences in this specimen translate into the identical CDR3. V and J are TRBV7-9 and TRBJ2-1; D gene ambiguous. The length of the CDR3 is 11 residues. V lost 5 bases and J 6 bases, leaving 5 bases between the germline ends. Germline values: CDR1 SEHNR, CDR2 FQNEAQ (reference sequence). The CDR3 DNA sequence: TGTGCCAGCAGCCTCGCCAATGAGCAGTTCTTC. It translates to CASSLANEQFF.

This clone was seen more than once but under ten times. This chain links TRBV5-6 with TRBJ2-7, with D unclear. The germline gives CDR1 SGHDT, CDR2 YYEEEE. This CDR3 is 13 amino acids long. V lost 0 bases and J 5 bases, leaving 9 bases between the germline ends. The CDR3 is CASSLAMSDEQYF. The CDR3 region has the DNA TGTGCCAGCAGCTTGGCGATGAGCGACGAGCAGTACTTC.

This chain's CDR3 is CASRKGYGSNTGELFF. Written as DNA, the CDR3 is TGCGCCAGCAGGAAGGGTTATGGCTCGAACACCGGGGAGCTGTTTTTT. The chain employs TRBV5-1 and TRBJ2-2; D is unclear. Germline-derived CDR1 and CDR2 are SGHRS and YFSETQ. This CDR3 is built from 16 residues. V lost 5 bases to trimming and J lost 0 bases, with 14 bases between them.

This rearrangement joins TRBV5-8 to TRBJ2-2; 9 positions match TRBD2. Germline V gene data show CDR1 as SGHTS and CDR2 as YDEGEE. This CDR3 has 14 amino acids. CDR3 nucleotide sequence: TGTGGCGGAAGAGGCGGGAGGGCCCCCGGGGAGCTGTTTTTT. Translated, it gives CGGRGGRAPGELFF.

The chain has TRBV5-1 and TRBJ2-3, with 8 bases matching TRBD2. With 3 bases clipped from V and 5 bases from J, the junction kept 14 bases outside the gene matches. CDR3 length: 17 amino acids. CDR1 and CDR2 from the germline V gene are SGHRS and YFSETQ. DNA for the CDR3: TGCGCCAGCAGCTCGATATTCCGGGGGGGCCCCCGAGATACGCAGTATTTT. Amino acids: CASSSIFRGGPRDTQYF.

This chain links TRBV28 with TRBJ2-5, with D possibly TRBD2 on 5 matching bases. V was shortened by 5 bases and J by 4 bases, with 23 bases between the two germline ends. This CDR3 is 17 amino acids long. The germline CDR1 and CDR2 sequences are MDHEN and SYDVKM. CDR3 region: CASSVGSESGGRETQYF. The CDR3 nucleotides are TGTGCCAGCAGTGTCGGTAGCGAGTCAGGCGGCCGAGAGACCCAGTACTTC.

The chain employs TRBV7-8 and TRBJ2-3; tentatively, D is TRBD2 (7 bases). CDR1 and CDR2 from the germline V gene are SGHVS and FQNEAQ. The CDR3 has 14 amino acids. Trimming removed 5 bases at V and 0 bases at J, with 9 bases between. The CDR3 nucleotides are TGTGCCAGCAGCAGGGGGGGCAGCACAGATACGCAGTATTTT. It yields the protein CASSRGGSTDTQYF.

This chain connects TRBV2 to TRBJ2-7; 9 bases match TRBD1. Germline CDR1 and CDR2: SNHLY and FYNNEI. The CDR3 totals 14 residues. J lost 5 bases, V lost 5 bases, and 7 bases had no gene match. CDR3 nucleotide sequence: TGTGCCAGCAGTTTGGGACAGGGTATCAACGAGCAGTACTTC. It codes for CASSLGQGINEQYF.

CDR3 in DNA: TGCAGCTCCTACACAGGGGAATCCTATGGCTACACCTTC. Amino acid sequence: CSSYTGESYGYTF. The chain is built from TRBV29-1 and TRBJ1-2, with 7 nucleotides matching TRBD1. Germline-derived CDR1 and CDR2 are SQVTM and ANQGSEA. This CDR3 has 13 amino acids. After removal of 8 bases from V and 4 bases from J, the junction contained 10 bases not matched to a gene.

This rearrangement joins TRBV7-2 to TRBJ2-3, with 8 bases aligning to TRBD1. This CDR3 has 16 amino acids. CDR1 and CDR2 from the germline V gene are SGHTA and FQGNSA. Trimming took 6 bases from V and 0 from J; bases not matched to a gene: 8. In nucleotides, the CDR3 is TGTGCCAGCAGTTACCAGACAGGGGCCAGCACAGATACGCAGTATTTT. It specifies CASSYQTGASTDTQYF.

This clone was found a few times. The chain recombines TRBV24-1 with TRBJ2-3; D is possibly TRBD2 (6 bases). Germline V gene data show CDR1 as KGHDR and CDR2 as SFDVKD. The CDR3 has 15 residues. V lost 6 bases and J lost 4, with 16 bases in between. The CDR3 DNA follows: TGTGCCACCAGTCCTCCCGGCGGGAAGGCAGATACGCAGTATTTT. Translated, it gives CATSPPGGKADTQYF.

The J gene is TRBJ1-5, the V gene TRBV30; D might be TRBD1 (6 bases). CDR1 and CDR2 from the germline V gene are GTSNPN and SVGIG (reference sequence). Trimming took off 2 bases at V and 0 bases at J, with 11 bases between the two ends. The CDR3 totals 15 residues. The CDR3 sequence is CAWSQGLYSNQPQHF. In DNA form, the CDR3 reads TGTGCCTGGAGTCAGGGGCTTTATAGCAATCAGCCCCAGCATTTT.

This rearrangement joins TRBV2 to TRBJ2-2; 7 bases line up with TRBD1. Unmatched junction bases numbered 6, after V lost 7 bases and J lost 1 base. The CDR3 loop spans 15 amino acids. The V gene's germline CDR1 is SNHLY and CDR2 FYNNEI. The CDR3 loop is CASKSGTENTGELFF. The CDR3, as DNA: TGTGCCAGCAAATCCGGGACAGAGAACACCGGGGAGCTGTTTTTT.

The J gene is TRBJ2-3, the V gene TRBV4-1; a weak D match, TRBD2 (5 bases). This CDR3 is 17 amino acids long. The V end was cut by 2 bases, the J end by 2 bases, with 17 bases between. Germline-derived CDR1 and CDR2 are MGHRA and YSYEKL. Written as DNA, the CDR3 is TGCGCCAGCAGCCAACAGCGGCTAACACCTTCCACAGATACGCAGTATTTT. Protein sequence: CASSQQRLTPSTDTQYF.